This TCR beta chain was documented in a study of CD8 T cells in Susac syndrome. It was with random hexamers that about 0.45 to 1 ug RNA was reverse transcribed. Across 54 Vbeta and 13 Jbeta, immunoSEQ multiplex PCR amplified TCR beta CDR3. Each CDR3 protein gets one entry after TCRdb re-called the immunoSEQ multiplex PCR reads with MiXCR. The sample lists about 240,000 distinct CDR3 sequences; roughly 95% were seen once. The recently defined diagnostic criteria for definite or probable disease were met by the Susac syndrome patients. Findings of the study overall: The TCR sequencing and HLA analysis in the study involved a relatively small number of individuals, as the study acknowledged. In Susac syndrome, CD4+ T cell repertoires lacked any clonal expansion.

As for this clonotype: Its matching antigen is unknown.

J lost 6 bases, V lost 5 bases, and 8 bases had no gene match. CDR3 length: 15 residues. The source is a human donor with Susac syndrome. The chain couples TRBV12-3 or TRBV12-4 to TRBJ2-3, with 10 bases fitting TRBD2. The sample was CD4+ T cells from PBMCs. This CDR3 is CASSLGTSVPDTQYF. CDR3 DNA sequence: TGTGCCAGCAGTCTCGGGACTAGCGTTCCTGATACGCAGTATTTT.